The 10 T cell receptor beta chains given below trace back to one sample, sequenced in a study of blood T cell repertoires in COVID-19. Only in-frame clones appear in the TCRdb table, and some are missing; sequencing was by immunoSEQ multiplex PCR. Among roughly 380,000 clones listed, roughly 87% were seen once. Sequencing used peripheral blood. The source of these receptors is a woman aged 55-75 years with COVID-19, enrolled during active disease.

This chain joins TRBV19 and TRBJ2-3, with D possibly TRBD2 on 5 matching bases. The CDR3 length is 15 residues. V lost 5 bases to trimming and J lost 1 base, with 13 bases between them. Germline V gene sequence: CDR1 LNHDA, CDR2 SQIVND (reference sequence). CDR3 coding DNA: TGTGCCAGTAGTGCGGGTTCCCCTGGCACAGATACGCAGTATTTT. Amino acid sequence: CASSAGSPGTDTQYF.

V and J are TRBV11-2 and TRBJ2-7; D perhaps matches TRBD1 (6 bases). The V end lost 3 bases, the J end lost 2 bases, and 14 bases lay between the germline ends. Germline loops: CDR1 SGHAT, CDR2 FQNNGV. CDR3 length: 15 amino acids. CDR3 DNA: TGTGCCAGCAGCTTCTCGGACAGTCCCACCTACGAGCAGTACTTC. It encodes CASSFSDSPTYEQYF.

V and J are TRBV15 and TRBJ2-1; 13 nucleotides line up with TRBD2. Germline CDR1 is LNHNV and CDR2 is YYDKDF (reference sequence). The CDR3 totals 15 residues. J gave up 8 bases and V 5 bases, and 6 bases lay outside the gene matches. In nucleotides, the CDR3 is TGTGCCACCAGCCTTACTAGCGGGGGGGCCGATGAGCAGTTCTTC. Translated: CATSLTSGGADEQFF.

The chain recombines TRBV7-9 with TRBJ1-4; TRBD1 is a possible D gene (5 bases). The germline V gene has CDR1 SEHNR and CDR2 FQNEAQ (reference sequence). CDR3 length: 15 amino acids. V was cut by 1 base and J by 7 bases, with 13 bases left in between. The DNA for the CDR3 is TGTGCCAGCAGCTTAGGATTGGGGCGCGGTGAAAAACTGTTTTTT. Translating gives CASSLGLGRGEKLFF.

The CDR3 loop is CASSPAGTEPGTPLHF. CDR3 in DNA: TGTGCCAGCTCACCAGCGGGCACGGAACCTGGGACACCCCTCCACTTT. The chain carries TRBV18 and TRBJ1-6; D is unclear. Germline V gene data show CDR1 as KGHSH and CDR2 as LQKENI. V was shortened by 2 bases and J by 11 bases, with 19 bases between the two germline ends. The CDR3 has 16 residues.

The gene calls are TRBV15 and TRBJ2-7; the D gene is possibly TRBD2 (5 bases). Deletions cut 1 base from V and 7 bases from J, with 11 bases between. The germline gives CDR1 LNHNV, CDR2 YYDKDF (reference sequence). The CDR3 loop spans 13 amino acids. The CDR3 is CATSRGSREEQYF. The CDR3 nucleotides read TGTGCCACCAGCAGAGGCTCAAGGGAGGAGCAGTACTTC.

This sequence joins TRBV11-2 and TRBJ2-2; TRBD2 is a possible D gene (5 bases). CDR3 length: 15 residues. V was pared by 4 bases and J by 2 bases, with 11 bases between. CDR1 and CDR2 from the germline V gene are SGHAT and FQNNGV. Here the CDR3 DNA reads TGTGCCAGCAGCTCGCGGGCCATTAACACCGGGGAGCTGTTTTTT. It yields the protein CASSSRAINTGELFF. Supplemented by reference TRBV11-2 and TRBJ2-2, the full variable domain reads EAGVAQSPRYKIIEKRQSVAFWCNPISGHATLYWYQQILGQGPKLLIQFQNNGVVDDSQLPKDRFSAERLKGVDSTLKIQPAKLEDSAVYLCASSSRAINTGELFFGEGSRLTVL.

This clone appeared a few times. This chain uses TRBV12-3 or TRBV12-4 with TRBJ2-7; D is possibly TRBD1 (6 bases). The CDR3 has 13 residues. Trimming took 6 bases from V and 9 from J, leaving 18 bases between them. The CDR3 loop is CASSRSWGHPQYF. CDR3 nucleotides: TGTGCCAGCAGCCGCAGTTGGGGACACCCGCAGTACTTC.

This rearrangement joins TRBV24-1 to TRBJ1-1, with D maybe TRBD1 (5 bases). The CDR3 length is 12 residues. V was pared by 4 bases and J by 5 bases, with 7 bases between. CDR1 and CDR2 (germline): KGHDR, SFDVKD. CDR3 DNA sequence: TGTGCCACCAGTGAGGGGGGGACTGAAGCTTTCTTT. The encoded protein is CATSEGGTEAFF.

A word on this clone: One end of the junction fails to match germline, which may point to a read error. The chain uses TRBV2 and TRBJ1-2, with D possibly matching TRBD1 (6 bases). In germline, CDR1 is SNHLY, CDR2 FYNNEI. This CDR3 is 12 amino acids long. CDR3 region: CASSDWSEGVHF. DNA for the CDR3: TGTGCCAGCAGCGACTGGAGTGAGGGGGTCCACTTC.